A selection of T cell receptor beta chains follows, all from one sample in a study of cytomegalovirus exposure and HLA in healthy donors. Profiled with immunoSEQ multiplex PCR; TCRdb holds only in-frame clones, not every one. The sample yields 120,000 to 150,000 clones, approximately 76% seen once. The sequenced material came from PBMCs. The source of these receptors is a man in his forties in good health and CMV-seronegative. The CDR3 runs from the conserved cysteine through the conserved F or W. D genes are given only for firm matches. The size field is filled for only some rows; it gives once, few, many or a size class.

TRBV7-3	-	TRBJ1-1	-	TGTGCCAGCAGCTTAGAGGGCCGGGACACTGAAGCTTTCTTT	CASSLEGRDTEAFF
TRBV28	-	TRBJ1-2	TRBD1	TGTGCCAGCAGTCCGAGACAGGGGTATGGCTACACCTTC	CASSPRQGYGYTF
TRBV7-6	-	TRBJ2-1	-	TGTGCCAGCAGCTTGGAGACGTTTCCCCCTAACAATGAGCAGTTCTTC	CASSLETFPPNNEQFF
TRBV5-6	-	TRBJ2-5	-	TGTGCCAGCAGCTTGGACGAGGTTACTAGTTTAGAGACCCAGTACTTC	CASSLDEVTSLETQYF
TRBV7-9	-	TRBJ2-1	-	TGTGCCAGCAGCCCTCTTACTAGGGAGGAGTTCTTC	CASSPLTREEFF
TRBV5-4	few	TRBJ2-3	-	TGTGCCAGCAGCTTGGGCGGTAGTGGCCCAGATACGCAGTATTTT	CASSLGGSGPDTQYF
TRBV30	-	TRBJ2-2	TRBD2	TGTGCCTGGACGGCGGGGAGGGAAGACACCGGGGAGCTGTTTTTT	CAWTAGREDTGELFF
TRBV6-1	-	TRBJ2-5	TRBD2	TGTGCCAGCAGTGATATGCGGGAGGGCCGGGGAGAGACCCAGTACTTC	CASSDMREGRGETQYF
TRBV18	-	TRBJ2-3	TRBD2	TGTGCCAGCTCACCACGGTTGGGAGGGGCGGATACGCAGTATTTT	CASSPRLGGADTQYF
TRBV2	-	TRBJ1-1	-	TGTGCCAGCAGTGCGGCAGGACTATTGCTCACTGAAGCTTTCTTT	CASSAAGLLLTEAFF
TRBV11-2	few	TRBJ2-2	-	TGTGCCAGCAGCTTAGCTTCGAGGGCGTCGTGGAATTTCACCGGGGAGCTGTTTTTT	CASSLASRASWNFTGELFF
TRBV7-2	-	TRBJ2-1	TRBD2	TGTGCCAGCAGCTTGGAGCGGGGGGGTTACAATGAGCAGTTCTTC	CASSLERGGYNEQFF
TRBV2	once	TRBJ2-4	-	TGTGCCAGCAGTCTAGACCGTCATCAGTACTTC	CASSLDRHQYF
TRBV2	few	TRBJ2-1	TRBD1	TGTGCCAGCACCCCCCAGGCGGGACAGGGGAGTGATGAGCAGTTCTTC	CASTPQAGQGSDEQFF
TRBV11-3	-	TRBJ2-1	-	TGTGCCAGCAGCTTTAGGGGGAATGAGCAGTTCTTC	CASSFRGNEQFF
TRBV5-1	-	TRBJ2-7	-	TGCGCCAGCAGCGTCTCGGGACTCGCGCGGCTCGAGCAGTACTTC	CASSVSGLARLEQYF
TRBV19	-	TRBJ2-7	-	TGTGCCAGTAGTCAGGGTAACGAGCAGTACTTC	CASSQGNEQYF